The rows below give T cell receptor beta chains drawn from one sample of a study of control samples from healthy donors and cancer patients. Profiled with immunoSEQ multiplex PCR; TCRdb holds only in-frame clones, not every one. The table lists 130,000 or so clones, about 88% of them singletons. Sequenced material: blood. These receptors were obtained from a man in his forties or fifties in good health. Both conserved end residues are part of each CDR3. D genes are given only for firm matches.

CDR3: CATSEPGTSGVGVEQFF
V: TRBV24-1
length: 17
D: TRBD2
J: TRBJ2-1

CDR3: CASSSHPGSGANVLTF
V: TRBV9
length: 16
D: NA
J: TRBJ2-6

CDR3: CAISALGGANTQYF
V: TRBV10-3
length: 14
D: NA
J: TRBJ2-3

CDR3: CASSLGLNYGYTF
V: TRBV12-3/TRBV12-4
length: 13
D: NA
J: TRBJ1-2

CDR3: CASSGLDSFSGNTIYF
V: TRBV2
length: 16
D: NA
J: TRBJ1-3

CDR3: CASSRGSNEKLFF
V: TRBV18
length: 13
D: NA
J: TRBJ1-4

CDR3: CASSTGTGSYEQYF
V: TRBV5-1
length: 14
D: TRBD1
J: TRBJ2-7

CDR3: CASRRSYTF
V: TRBV2
length: 9
D: NA
J: TRBJ1-2

CDR3: CASGPGQGLGTGELFF
V: TRBV12-5
length: 16
D: TRBD1
J: TRBJ2-2

CDR3: CASEGSSYNEQFF
V: TRBV19
length: 13
D: NA
J: TRBJ2-1

CDR3: CASSSYQYIEAFF
V: TRBV7-2
length: 13
D: NA
J: TRBJ1-1

CDR3: CATSRDWGTSYEQYF
V: TRBV15
length: 15
D: NA
J: TRBJ2-7

CDR3: CATSDASGQGYEQYF
V: TRBV24-1
length: 15
D: NA
J: TRBJ2-7

CDR3: CASTDRSVGDRGRVNTEAFF
V: TRBV21-1
length: 20
D: NA
J: TRBJ1-1

CDR3: CASSFHRSYEQYF
V: TRBV12-3/TRBV12-4
length: 13
D: NA
J: TRBJ2-7

CDR3: CASSLLFDEQYF
V: TRBV12-3/TRBV12-4
length: 12
D: NA
J: TRBJ2-7

CDR3: CASSVRGSQETQYF
V: TRBV2
length: 14
D: NA
J: TRBJ2-5

CDR3: CASSQRGITPYEQYF
V: TRBV14
length: 15
D: NA
J: TRBJ2-7

CDR3: CASSPGTAEAFF
V: TRBV7-8
length: 12
D: NA
J: TRBJ1-1

CDR3: CASTSGGPVSLDTEAFF
V: TRBV2
length: 17
D: NA
J: TRBJ1-1

CDR3: CASRGTGGSF
V: TRBV2
length: 10
D: NA
J: TRBJ1-1

CDR3: CASSPVDRVLGNTIYF
V: TRBV7-9
length: 16
D: TRBD1
J: TRBJ1-3

CDR3: CASSQGAYNEQFF
V: TRBV3-1/TRBV3-2
length: 13
D: NA
J: TRBJ2-1

CDR3: CASGSRETQYF
V: TRBV12-5
length: 11
D: NA
J: TRBJ2-5

CDR3: CASSDNNKYF
V: TRBV6-5
length: 10
D: NA
J: TRBJ2-5

CDR3: CASSGVRGNQETQYF
V: TRBV5-4
length: 15
D: NA
J: TRBJ2-5

CDR3: CASSPGRWGYEQYF
V: TRBV4-1
length: 14
D: NA
J: TRBJ2-7

CDR3: CATSRDRARGQFF
V: TRBV24-1
length: 13
D: TRBD1
J: TRBJ2-1

CDR3: CASSLGQLTEAFF
V: TRBV19
length: 13
D: NA
J: TRBJ1-1

CDR3: CAWRVPGQPNEKLFF
V: TRBV30
length: 15
D: TRBD1
J: TRBJ1-4

CDR3: CASWRGTEAFF
V: TRBV6-5
length: 11
D: NA
J: TRBJ1-1

CDR3: CASSLGTTGYQETQYF
V: TRBV5-1
length: 16
D: NA
J: TRBJ2-5

CDR3: CASSQDEGPRRAFF
V: TRBV14
length: 14
D: NA
J: TRBJ1-1

CDR3: CASSEPLLSNQPQHF
V: TRBV2
length: 15
D: NA
J: TRBJ1-5

CDR3: CASSSTSGGFIF
V: TRBV7-6
length: 12
D: TRBD2
J: TRBJ2-1

CDR3: CASSPNREHYEQYF
V: TRBV7-2
length: 14
D: NA
J: TRBJ2-7

CDR3: CASSLPGTGGVYEQYF
V: TRBV11-3
length: 16
D: TRBD1
J: TRBJ2-7

CDR3: CASSSTPGELFF
V: TRBV28
length: 12
D: NA
J: TRBJ2-2

CDR3: CASSPDYGYTF
V: TRBV7-9
length: 11
D: NA
J: TRBJ1-2

CDR3: CASSLLAGTSYNEQFF
V: TRBV4-2
length: 16
D: TRBD2
J: TRBJ2-1

CDR3: CASSLRLAGAYNEQFF
V: TRBV11-3
length: 16
D: TRBD2
J: TRBJ2-1

CDR3: CASRMTGTGREQYF
V: TRBV28
length: 14
D: TRBD1
J: TRBJ2-7

CDR3: CASSTLGGYGYTF
V: TRBV19
length: 13
D: NA
J: TRBJ1-2

CDR3: CASSESEFGELFF
V: TRBV2
length: 13
D: NA
J: TRBJ2-2

CDR3: CASSLQGKSGELFF
V: TRBV7-9
length: 14
D: NA
J: TRBJ2-2

CDR3: CASSLDPRRNTEAFF
V: TRBV5-4
length: 15
D: NA
J: TRBJ1-1

CDR3: CASSLTGELFF
V: TRBV28
length: 11
D: NA
J: TRBJ2-2

CDR3: CASSEASGPREKLFF
V: TRBV6-1
length: 15
D: NA
J: TRBJ1-4

CDR3: CASSQLGSGSTGELFF
V: TRBV4-1
length: 16
D: NA
J: TRBJ2-2

CDR3: CASSLRRVGQETQYF
V: TRBV7-8
length: 15
D: NA
J: TRBJ2-5

CDR3: CASSFQPGAQGYTF
V: TRBV7-8
length: 14
D: NA
J: TRBJ1-2

CDR3: CASSFSREGSTEAFF
V: TRBV7-9
length: 15
D: NA
J: TRBJ1-1

CDR3: CASSSQKLETQYF
V: TRBV7-7
length: 13
D: NA
J: TRBJ2-5

CDR3: CASSRPTGTNIQYF
V: TRBV11-3
length: 14
D: TRBD1
J: TRBJ2-4

CDR3: CASSPGRIYNEQFF
V: TRBV25-1
length: 14
D: NA
J: TRBJ2-1

CDR3: CATSDPSGGSYEQYF
V: TRBV24-1
length: 15
D: TRBD1
J: TRBJ2-7